This T cell receptor beta chain was retrieved from a study of T-cell reconstitution after alpha-beta-depleted transplantation in children. On this clonotype itself: A much larger clone lies a single base off, so this may be a read error.

V lost 3 bases, J lost 5 bases, and 6 bases stayed unmatched. Germline assignment: CDR1 DFQATT and CDR2 SNEGSKA (reference sequence). This CDR3 has 15 residues. Using unique molecular identifiers, the investigators prepared the TCRbeta library. TCRdb reprocessed the PCR reads with MiXCR, giving one entry per CDR3 protein. The sample carries hundreds of thousands of distinct CDR3 sequences, roughly 17% recorded once. Sequencing was performed on PBMCs from the stem cell graft donor, taken from the stem cell graft. The sequence was obtained from a human donor who donated a stem cell graft to a child with acute myeloid leukemia. The rearrangement joins TRBV20-1 to TRBJ1-4, with 10 bases identical to TRBD1. The CDR3 DNA reads TGCAGTGCTAGCGATTGGGGACAGGGGAATGAAAAACTGTTTTTT. Amino acid sequence: CSASDWGQGNEKLFF.